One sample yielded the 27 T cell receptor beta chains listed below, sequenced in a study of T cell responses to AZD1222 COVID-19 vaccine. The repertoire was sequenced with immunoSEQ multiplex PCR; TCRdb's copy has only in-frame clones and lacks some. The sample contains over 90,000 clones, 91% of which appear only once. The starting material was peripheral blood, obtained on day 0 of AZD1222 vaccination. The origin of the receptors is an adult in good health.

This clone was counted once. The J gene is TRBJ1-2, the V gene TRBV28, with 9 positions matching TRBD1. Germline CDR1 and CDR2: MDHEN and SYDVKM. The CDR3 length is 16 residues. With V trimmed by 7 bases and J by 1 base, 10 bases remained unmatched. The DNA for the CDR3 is TGTGCCAGCACAGAGAACAACAGGGGGCTTAACTATGGCTACACCTTC. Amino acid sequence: CASTENNRGLNYGYTF.

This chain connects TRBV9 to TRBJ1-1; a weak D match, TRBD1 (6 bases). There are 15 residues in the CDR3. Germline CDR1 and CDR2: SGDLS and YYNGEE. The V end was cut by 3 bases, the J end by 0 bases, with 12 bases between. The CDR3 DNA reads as TGTGCCAGCAGCGCGGACAGCCTATTGAACACTGAAGCTTTCTTT. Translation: CASSADSLLNTEAFF.

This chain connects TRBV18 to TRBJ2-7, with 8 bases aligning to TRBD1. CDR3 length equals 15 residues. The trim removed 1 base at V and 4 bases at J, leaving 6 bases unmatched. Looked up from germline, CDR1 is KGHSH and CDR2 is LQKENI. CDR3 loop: CASSPLRTGQYEQYF. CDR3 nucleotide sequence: TGTGCCAGCTCACCACTTCGGACAGGGCAATACGAGCAGTACTTC.

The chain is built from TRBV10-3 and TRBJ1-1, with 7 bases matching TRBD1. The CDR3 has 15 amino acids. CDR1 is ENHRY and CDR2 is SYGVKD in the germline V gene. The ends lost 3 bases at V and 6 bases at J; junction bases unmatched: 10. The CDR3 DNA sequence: TGTGCCATCAGTGACACAGGGGCAGCCTCCGCTGAAGCTTTCTTT. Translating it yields CAISDTGAASAEAFF.

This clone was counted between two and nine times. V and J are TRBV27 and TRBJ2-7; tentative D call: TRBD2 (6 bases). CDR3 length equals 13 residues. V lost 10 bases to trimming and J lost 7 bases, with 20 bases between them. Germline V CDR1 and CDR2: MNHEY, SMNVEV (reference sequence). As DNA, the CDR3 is TGTGCCACCTCGACTTCCCTCGGGGGTGAGCAGTACTTC. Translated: CATSTSLGGEQYF.

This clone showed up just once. The CDR3 nucleotides read TGTGCCAGCAGCCTTACCGGCACTAGCGGGGCTTACGAGCAGTACTTC. This codes for CASSLTGTSGAYEQYF. V usage is TRBV9 and J usage is TRBJ2-7; 10 positions match TRBD2. CDR1 is SGDLS and CDR2 is YYNGEE in the germline V gene. V lost 4 bases, J lost 4 bases, and 11 bases stayed unmatched. This CDR3 is built from 16 residues.

The CDR3 DNA is TGCGCCAGCAGCCAAGATACTGCCCTAGCCTATGGCTACACCTTC. It yields the protein CASSQDTALAYGYTF. The gene calls are TRBV4-3 and TRBJ1-2; D is ambiguous. The germline CDR1 and CDR2 sequences are LGHNA and YSLEER. The length of the CDR3 is 15 residues. Trimming cost V 0 bases and J 4 bases, with 12 bases left between them.

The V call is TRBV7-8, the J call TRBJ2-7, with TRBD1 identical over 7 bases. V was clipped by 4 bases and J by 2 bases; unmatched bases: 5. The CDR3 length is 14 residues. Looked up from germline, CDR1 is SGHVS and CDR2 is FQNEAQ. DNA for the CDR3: TGTGCCAGCAGCTCCCGGGACAGCGCCTACGAGCAGTACTTC. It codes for CASSSRDSAYEQYF.

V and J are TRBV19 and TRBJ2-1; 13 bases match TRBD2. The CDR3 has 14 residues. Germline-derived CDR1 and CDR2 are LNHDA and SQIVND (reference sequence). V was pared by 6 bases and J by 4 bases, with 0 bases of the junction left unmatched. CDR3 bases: TGTGCCAGTAGGGGACTAGCGGGATACAATGAGCAGTTCTTC. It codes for CASRGLAGYNEQFF.

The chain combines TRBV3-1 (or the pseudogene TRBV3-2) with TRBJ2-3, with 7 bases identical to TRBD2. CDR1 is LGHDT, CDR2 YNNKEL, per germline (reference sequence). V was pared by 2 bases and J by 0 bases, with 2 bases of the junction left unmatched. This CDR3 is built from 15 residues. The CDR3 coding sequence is TGTGCCAGCAGCCAACAGGGACTAAGCACAGATACGCAGTATTTT. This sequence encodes CASSQQGLSTDTQYF.

CDR3 residues: CASSPRTAQETQYF. The CDR3 DNA follows: TGTGCCAGCAGCCCCCGGACTGCCCAAGAGACCCAGTACTTC. The chain combines TRBV9 with TRBJ2-5, with D perhaps matching TRBD2 (5 bases). The CDR3 is 14 amino acids. V gave up 4 bases and J gave up 1 base, with 11 bases separating them. Germline CDR1 SGDLS, CDR2 YYNGEE.

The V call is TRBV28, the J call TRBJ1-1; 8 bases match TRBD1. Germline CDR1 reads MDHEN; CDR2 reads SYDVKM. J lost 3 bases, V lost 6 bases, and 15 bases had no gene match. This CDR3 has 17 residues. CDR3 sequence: CASSLRQGAGGDTEAFF. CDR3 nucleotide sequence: TGTGCCAGCAGCCTGAGGCAGGGGGCAGGCGGGGACACTGAAGCTTTCTTT.

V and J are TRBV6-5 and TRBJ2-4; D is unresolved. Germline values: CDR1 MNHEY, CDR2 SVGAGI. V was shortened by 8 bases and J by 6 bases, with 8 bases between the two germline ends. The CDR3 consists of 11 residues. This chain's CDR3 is CASRQVNIQYF. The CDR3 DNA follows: TGTGCCAGCCGACAAGTAAACATTCAGTACTTC.

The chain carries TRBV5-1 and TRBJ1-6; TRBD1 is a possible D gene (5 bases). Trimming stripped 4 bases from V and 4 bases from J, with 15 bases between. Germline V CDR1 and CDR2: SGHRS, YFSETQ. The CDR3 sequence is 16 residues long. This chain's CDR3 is CASSHDSPFYNSPLHF. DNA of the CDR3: TGCGCCAGCAGCCATGACAGTCCCTTTTATAATTCACCCCTCCACTTT. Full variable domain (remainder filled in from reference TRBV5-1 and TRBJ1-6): KAGVTQTPRYLIKTRGQQVTLSCSPISGHRSVSWYQQTPGQGLQFLFEYFSETQRNKGNFPGRFSGRQFSNSRSEMNVSTLELGDSALYLCASSHDSPFYNSPLHFGNGTRLTVT.

CDR3 DNA: TGTGCCTGGAGTGAGGGACAGGGGTTCGCCAATCAGCCCCAGCATTTT. Encoded protein: CAWSEGQGFANQPQHF. The genes are TRBV30 and TRBJ1-5, with 10 bases lining up with TRBD1. CDR1 GTSNPN and CDR2 SVGIG come from the germline V gene (reference sequence). There are 16 residues in the CDR3. Trimming at V came to 1 base and at J to 3 bases, leaving 6 bases not matched to a gene.

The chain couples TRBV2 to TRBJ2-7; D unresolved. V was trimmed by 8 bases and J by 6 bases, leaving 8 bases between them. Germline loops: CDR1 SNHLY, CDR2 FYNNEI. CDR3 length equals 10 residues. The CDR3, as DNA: TGTGCCAGCCGTCGGGCCGAGCAGTACTTC. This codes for CASRRAEQYF.

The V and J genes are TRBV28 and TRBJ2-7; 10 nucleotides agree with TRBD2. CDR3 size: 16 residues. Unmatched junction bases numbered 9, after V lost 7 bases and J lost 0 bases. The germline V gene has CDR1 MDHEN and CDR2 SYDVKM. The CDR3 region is CASTLSLAGSSYEQYF. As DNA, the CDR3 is TGTGCCAGCACCCTGTCACTAGCGGGGAGCTCCTACGAGCAGTACTTC.

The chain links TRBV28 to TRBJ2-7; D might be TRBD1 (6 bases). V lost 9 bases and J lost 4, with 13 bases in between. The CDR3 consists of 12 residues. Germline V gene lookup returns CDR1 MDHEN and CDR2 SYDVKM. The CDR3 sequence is CASTGYSYEQYF. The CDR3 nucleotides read TGTGCCAGTACAGGGTATTCTTACGAGCAGTACTTC.

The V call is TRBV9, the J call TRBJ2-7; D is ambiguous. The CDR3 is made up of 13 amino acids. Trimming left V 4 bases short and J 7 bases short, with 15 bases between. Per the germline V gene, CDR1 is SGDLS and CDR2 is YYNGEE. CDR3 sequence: CASSNRAEDEQYF. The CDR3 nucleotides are TGTGCCAGCAGCAACCGGGCCGAGGATGAGCAGTACTTC.

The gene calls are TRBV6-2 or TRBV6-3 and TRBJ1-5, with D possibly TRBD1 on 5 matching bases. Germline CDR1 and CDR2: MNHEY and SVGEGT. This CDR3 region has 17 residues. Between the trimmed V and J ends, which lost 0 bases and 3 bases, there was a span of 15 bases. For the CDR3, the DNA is TGTGCCAGCAGTTACTCGATTCGGGGGAGGATCAATCAGCCCCAGCATTTT. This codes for CASSYSIRGRINQPQHF.

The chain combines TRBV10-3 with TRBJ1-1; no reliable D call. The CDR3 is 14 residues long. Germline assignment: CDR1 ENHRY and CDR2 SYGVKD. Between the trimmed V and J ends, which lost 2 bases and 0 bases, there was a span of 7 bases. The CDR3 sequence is CAISEGQLNTEAFF. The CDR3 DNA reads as TGTGCCATCAGTGAGGGGCAGCTGAACACTGAAGCTTTCTTT.

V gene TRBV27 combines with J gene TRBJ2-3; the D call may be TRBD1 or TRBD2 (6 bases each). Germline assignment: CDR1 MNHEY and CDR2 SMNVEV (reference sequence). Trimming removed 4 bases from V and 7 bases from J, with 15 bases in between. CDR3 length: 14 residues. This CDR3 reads CASSSPGGGNTQYF. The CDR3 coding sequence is TGTGCCAGCAGTTCCCCCGGGGGCGGGAATACGCAGTATTTT.

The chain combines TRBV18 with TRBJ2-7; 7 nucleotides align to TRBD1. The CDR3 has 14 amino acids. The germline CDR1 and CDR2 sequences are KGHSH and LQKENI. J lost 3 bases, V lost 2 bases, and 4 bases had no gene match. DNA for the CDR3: TGTGCCAGCTCACCAGGGACAGCGGTCTACGAGCAGTACTTC. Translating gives CASSPGTAVYEQYF.

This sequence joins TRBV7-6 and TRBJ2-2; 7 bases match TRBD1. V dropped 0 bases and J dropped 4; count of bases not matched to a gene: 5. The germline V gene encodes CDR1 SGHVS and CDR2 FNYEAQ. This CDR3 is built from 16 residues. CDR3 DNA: TGTGCCAGCAGCTTAGCGACAGGGATCGGCACCGGGGAGCTGTTTTTT. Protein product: CASSLATGIGTGELFF. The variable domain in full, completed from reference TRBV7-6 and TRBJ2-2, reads GAGVSQSPRYKVTKRGQDVALRCDPISGHVSLYWYRQALGQGPEFLTYFNYEAQQDKSGLPNDRFSAERPEGSISTLTIQRTEQRDSAMYRCASSLATGIGTGELFFGEGSRLTVL.

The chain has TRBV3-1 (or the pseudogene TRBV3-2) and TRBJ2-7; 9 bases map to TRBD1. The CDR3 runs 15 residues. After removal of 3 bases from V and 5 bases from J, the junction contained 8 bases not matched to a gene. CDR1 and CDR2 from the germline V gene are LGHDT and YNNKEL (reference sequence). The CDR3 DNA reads TGTGCCAGCAGCCACGGGGACAGGGTCCTCCACGAGCAGTACTTC. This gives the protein CASSHGDRVLHEQYF.

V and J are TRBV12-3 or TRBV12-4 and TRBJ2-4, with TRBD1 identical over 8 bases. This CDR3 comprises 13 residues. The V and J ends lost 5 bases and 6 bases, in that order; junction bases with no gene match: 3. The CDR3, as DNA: TGTGCCAGCAGTGCAACAGGGGGAAACATTCAGTACTTC. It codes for CASSATGGNIQYF.

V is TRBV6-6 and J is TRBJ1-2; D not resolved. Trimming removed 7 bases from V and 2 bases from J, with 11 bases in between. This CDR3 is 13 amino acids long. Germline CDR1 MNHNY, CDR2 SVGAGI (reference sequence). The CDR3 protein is CASTIGLNYGYTF. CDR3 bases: TGTGCCAGCACCATCGGACTGAACTATGGCTACACCTTC.